Listed here are 9 T cell receptor beta chains from one sample, sequenced in a study of T-cell memory formation after mild COVID-19. In TCRdb, the 5' RACE reads were re-called with MiXCR into one record per CDR3 protein. The sample records about 360,000 distinct CDR3 sequences, around 15% being singletons. Sequencing was done on a sample of PBMCs or a T cell subset sorted from them (not recorded which). The receptors here all came from a young man who had mild COVID-19 (a few samples of this study predate the infection). Cell type and time point are not known.

The chain carries TRBV5-6 and TRBJ1-5, with D perhaps TRBD1 (5 bases). This CDR3 is built from 16 residues. Trimming took off 0 bases at V and 3 bases at J, with 13 bases between the two ends. The germline gives CDR1 SGHDT, CDR2 YYEEEE. In DNA, the CDR3 is TGTGCCAGCAGCTTGGGACCAGGGAGTAACAATCAGCCCCAGCATTTT. Its protein is CASSLGPGSNNQPQHF.

This clonotype was picked up many times. The V gene is TRBV4-3, the J gene TRBJ1-1; D gene uncertain. The CDR3 contains 14 residues. The V end was cut by 0 bases, the J end by 5 bases, with 10 bases between. From germline, CDR1 is LGHNA and CDR2 YSLEER. Written as DNA, the CDR3 is TGCGCCAGCAGCCAAGATCATGTCGGAACTGAAGCTTTCTTT. Its translation is CASSQDHVGTEAFF.

This clonotype occurred a few times. J is TRBJ1-1 and V is TRBV5-4; tentative D call: TRBD1 (5 bases). There are 13 residues in the CDR3. V was clipped by 4 bases and J by 7 bases, with 14 bases between them. From germline, CDR1 is SGHNT and CDR2 YYREEE (reference sequence). CDR3 sequence: CASSLGTAGEAFF. DNA for the CDR3: TGTGCCAGCAGCCTTGGGACCGCCGGTGAAGCTTTCTTT.

The chain is built from TRBV3-1 and TRBJ1-2, with TRBD1 matching over 7 bases. In germline, CDR1 is LGHDT, CDR2 YNNKEL (reference sequence). With 1 base clipped from V and 3 bases from J, the junction kept 32 bases outside the gene matches. The length of the CDR3 is 24 residues. The CDR3 nucleotides are TGTGCCAGCAGCCAAGGGGGACGGAGCTGGGGAGGGGGCCTCCTCCAAAAGGGCCACTATGGCTACACCTTC. Translated, it gives CASSQGGRSWGGGLLQKGHYGYTF.

The J gene is TRBJ1-1, the V gene TRBV5-1; the D gene is possibly TRBD1 (6 bases). Trimming left V 0 bases short and J 8 bases short, with 11 bases between. The CDR3 loop spans 13 amino acids. Per the germline V gene, CDR1 is SGHRS and CDR2 is YFSETQ. This CDR3 is CASSLGGTREAFF. The CDR3 bases are TGCGCCAGCAGCTTGGGGGGGACAAGAGAAGCTTTCTTT. Supplemented by reference TRBV5-1 and TRBJ1-1, the full variable domain reads KAGVTQTPRYLIKTRGQQVTLSCSPISGHRSVSWYQQTPGQGLQFLFEYFSETQRNKGNFPGRFSGRQFSNSRSEMNVSTLELGDSALYLCASSLGGTREAFFGQGTRLTVV.

The chain has TRBV15 and TRBJ2-1; D unresolved. The CDR3 covers 13 residues. V was pared by 3 bases and J by 7 bases, with 10 bases between. The V gene's germline CDR1 is LNHNV and CDR2 YYDKDF (reference sequence). The CDR3 reads CATSSRSGNEQFF. In DNA, the CDR3 is TGTGCCACCAGCAGTCGTAGTGGTAATGAGCAGTTCTTC.

This clonotype was picked up a small number of times. V gene TRBV12-3 or TRBV12-4 combines with J gene TRBJ2-2, with D perhaps TRBD1 (5 bases). CDR3 size: 12 residues. V dropped 8 bases and J dropped 3 bases, with 7 bases sitting between them. DNA of the CDR3: TGTGCCAGCCAGGGTTACACCGGGGAGCTGTTTTTT. This gives the protein CASQGYTGELFF.

This chain uses TRBV5-1 with TRBJ1-6, with no clear D. CDR3 length: 18 amino acids. V gave up 1 base and J gave up 3 bases, with 17 bases separating them. CDR1 is SGHRS and CDR2 is YFSETQ in the germline V gene. CDR3 nucleotides: TGCGCCAGCAGCTTGCGTCCTGTTGGACCAGACTATAATTCACCCCTCCACTTT. It is translated as CASSLRPVGPDYNSPLHF.

This chain links TRBV27 with TRBJ1-2, with D uncertain. Trimming took off 0 bases at V and 4 bases at J, with 15 bases between the two ends. Germline V gene data show CDR1 as MNHEY and CDR2 as SMNVEV (reference sequence). The CDR3 is 16 residues long. CDR3 DNA: TGTGCCAGCAGTTTATCGAGGGCAGGACTTTTCTATGGCTACACCTTC. Translation gives CASSLSRAGLFYGYTF.